The 17 T cell receptor beta chains below all came from one sample that was sequenced in a study of CD8+ T cells in alopecia areata. Sequencing relied on a cDNA template that was reverse transcribed from extracted RNA. The protocol was immunoSEQ multiplex PCR, while the TCRdb copy is restricted to in-frame clones and leaves out a portion. The sample has some 100,000 clones, 35% to 40% seen once. Sequenced material: CD4+ T cells sorted from blood. Every receptor here comes from a human donor with alopecia areata.

This clone was seen more than once but under ten times. The V call is TRBV2, the J call TRBJ2-7; D call uncertain. Germline V gene lookup returns CDR1 SNHLY and CDR2 FYNNEI. V lost 6 bases to trimming and J lost 4 bases, with 4 bases between them. CDR3 length equals 10 residues. CDR3 protein: CASRAYEQYF. The DNA of the CDR3 is TGTGCCAGCAGGGCGTACGAGCAGTACTTC.

This clone was counted only a few times. The chain is built from TRBV29-1 and TRBJ2-4, with a possible D match to TRBD1 (6 bases). CDR1 and CDR2 from the germline V gene are SQVTM and ANQGSEA. Trimming removed 7 bases from V and 0 bases from J, with 16 bases in between. The length of the CDR3 is 15 residues. For the CDR3, the DNA is TGCAGCGCAAATCAGGGGCAGTCAGCCAAAAACATTCAGTACTTC. The encoded protein is CSANQGQSAKNIQYF.

The chain employs TRBV2 and TRBJ2-1; 14 bases are shared with TRBD2. The germline gives CDR1 SNHLY, CDR2 FYNNEI. The CDR3 runs 15 residues. J was trimmed by 10 bases and V by 4 bases; bases with no gene match: 6. The CDR3 region is CASSVGLAGVGEQFF. The CDR3 bases are TGTGCCAGCAGTGTGGGACTAGCGGGAGTCGGGGAGCAGTTCTTC. Variable domain in full (rest from reference TRBV2 and TRBJ2-1): EPEVTQTPSHQVTQMGQEVILRCVPISNHLYFYWYRQILGQKVEFLVSFYNNEISEKSEIFDDQFSVERPDGSNFTLKIRSTKLEDSAMYFCASSVGLAGVGEQFFGPGTRLTVL.

V usage is TRBV5-1 and J usage is TRBJ2-3; D may match TRBD1 or TRBD2 (5 bases each). V was pared by 8 bases and J by 2 bases, with 12 bases between. This CDR3 region has 13 residues. Germline-derived CDR1 and CDR2 are SGHRS and YFSETQ. The CDR3 protein is CASARDPTDTQYF. CDR3 in DNA: TGCGCCAGTGCCCGGGACCCCACAGATACGCAGTATTTT.

This clone was found a few times. This rearrangement joins TRBV30 to TRBJ2-7; TRBD2 matches at 10 bases. This CDR3 has 14 amino acids. Germline lookup yields CDR1 GTSNPN and CDR2 SVGIG (reference sequence). V trimming: 8 bases; J trimming: 6 bases; junction bases outside the gene matches: 13. The CDR3, as DNA: TGTGCCGGGGCGCCTAGCGGGAGAAGGGGCGAGCAGTACTTC. Residues: CAGAPSGRRGEQYF.

This clone turned up a few times. The chain carries TRBV28 and TRBJ2-1; D ambiguous. The CDR3 covers 12 residues. Trimming took 2 bases from V and 7 from J, leaving 6 bases between them. Per germline, CDR1 MDHEN and CDR2 SYDVKM. The DNA of the CDR3 is TGTGCCAGCAGTTTAAAAAGGAATGAGCAGTTCTTC. Residues: CASSLKRNEQFF.

CDR3 nucleotide sequence: TGTGCCAGCAGCAGGCAGGGCACAGATACGCAGTATTTT. Protein: CASSRQGTDTQYF. The chain combines TRBV7-3 with TRBJ2-3; unclear D gene. CDR1 is SGHTA, CDR2 FQGTGA, per germline. The CDR3 length is 13 residues. Trimming took off 5 bases at V and 1 base at J, with 7 bases between the two ends. The entire variable domain, with the rest obtained from reference TRBV7-3 and TRBJ2-3, is as follows: GAGVSQTPSNKVTEKGKYVELRCDPISGHTALYWYRQSLGQGPEFLIYFQGTGAADDSGLPNDRFFAVRPEGSVSTLKIQRTERGDSAVYLCASSRQGTDTQYFGPGTRLTVL.

Only a few counts were recorded for this clone. The chain uses TRBV5-4 and TRBJ2-7; either TRBD1 or TRBD2 may fit D (5 bases each). V lost 2 bases, J lost 2 bases, and 14 bases lay in between. The CDR3 has 15 residues. Per germline, CDR1 SGHNT and CDR2 YYREEE (reference sequence). The CDR3 coding sequence is TGTGCCAGCAGCTTCCCCGGGACCCAGACCTACGAGCAGTACTTC. Its protein is CASSFPGTQTYEQYF.

As regards this clone: Compared with germline, one end of the junction differs, possibly owing to a read error. The chain carries TRBV4-3 and TRBJ2-1; 12 positions match TRBD2. The CDR3 contains 14 residues. Germline V lookup: CDR1 LGHNA, CDR2 YSLEER. The CDR3 reads CASSHDPQTSGRIF. In DNA form, the CDR3 reads TGCGCCAGCAGCCACGACCCCCAGACTAGCGGGAGAATCTTC.

As for this clone: Sequence at one end of the junction differs from germline and may be a read error. The J gene is TRBJ2-1, the V gene TRBV29-1; the D is unclear. CDR1 and CDR2 from the germline V gene are SQVTM and ANQGSEA. This CDR3 has 12 amino acids. The DNA of the CDR3 is TGCAGCGTTGGAGGTTCCTACAATGAGCTGTTCTTC. Its translation is CSVGGSYNELFF.

The chain uses TRBV7-2 and TRBJ1-6; D gene uncertain. Looked up from germline, CDR1 is SGHTA and CDR2 is FQGNSA. The CDR3 consists of 14 residues. V lost 5 bases and J 4 bases, leaving 9 bases between the germline ends. CDR3: CASSLEQYNSPLHF. The CDR3 DNA reads as TGTGCCAGCAGCCTTGAACAGTATAATTCACCCCTCCACTTT.

V usage is TRBV20-1 and J usage is TRBJ2-3; D remains unclear. Trimming took 0 bases from V and 6 from J, leaving 4 bases between them. Looked up from germline, CDR1 is DFQATT and CDR2 is SNEGSKA (reference sequence). CDR3 length equals 11 residues. The CDR3 is CSAREVDTQYF. CDR3 DNA sequence: TGCAGTGCTAGAGAAGTCGATACGCAGTATTTT.

V and J are TRBV29-1 and TRBJ2-5; D gene unclear. This CDR3 comprises 11 residues. Germline CDR1 reads SQVTM; CDR2 reads ANQGSEA. Trimming took 4 bases from V and 2 from J, leaving 5 bases between them. The CDR3: CSVALQETQYF. In DNA, the CDR3 is TGCAGCGTTGCATTGCAAGAGACCCAGTACTTC.

The chain combines TRBV2 with TRBJ2-5; D uncertain. The CDR3 is 11 residues long. The V end was cut by 4 bases, the J end by 5 bases, with 5 bases between. In germline, CDR1 is SNHLY, CDR2 FYNNEI. CDR3 protein: CASSVQETQYF. In DNA, the CDR3 is TGTGCCAGCAGTGTACAGGAGACCCAGTACTTC.

This chain joins TRBV29-1 and TRBJ2-3; the D gene is possibly TRBD2 (6 bases). Trimming stripped 4 bases from V and 5 bases from J, with 13 bases between. The CDR3 is 13 residues long. Looked up from germline, CDR1 is SQVTM and CDR2 is ANQGSEA. The CDR3 reads CSVAPGGEDTQYF. The CDR3 DNA is TGCAGCGTTGCGCCCGGGGGTGAAGATACGCAGTATTTT.

The chain couples TRBV6-4 to TRBJ2-1; D ambiguous. CDR3 length: 13 amino acids. Deletions cut 5 bases from V and 6 bases from J, with 11 bases between. CDR1 MRHNA and CDR2 SNTAGT come from the germline V gene. This CDR3 reads CASSPVMGNEQFF. In nucleotides, the CDR3 is TGTGCCAGCAGTCCCGTGATGGGCAATGAGCAGTTCTTC.

The V and J genes are TRBV5-6 and TRBJ2-4; D is uncertain. Trimming left V 0 bases short and J 6 bases short, with 10 bases between. Germline values: CDR1 SGHDT, CDR2 YYEEEE. The CDR3 contains 14 residues. The CDR3 DNA reads as TGTGCCAGCAGCTTGGGTGGTCAGAGAAACATTCAGTACTTC. Translating gives CASSLGGQRNIQYF.